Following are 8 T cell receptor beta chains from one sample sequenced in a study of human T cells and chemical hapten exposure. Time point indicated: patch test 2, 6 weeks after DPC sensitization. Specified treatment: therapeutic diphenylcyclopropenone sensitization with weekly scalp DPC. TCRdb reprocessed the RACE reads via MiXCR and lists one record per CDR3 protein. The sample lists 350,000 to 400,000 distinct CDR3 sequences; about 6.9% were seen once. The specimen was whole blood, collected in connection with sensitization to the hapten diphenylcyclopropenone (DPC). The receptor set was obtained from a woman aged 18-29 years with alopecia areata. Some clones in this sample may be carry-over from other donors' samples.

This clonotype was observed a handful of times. The CDR3 region is CASSVRGYETDTQYF. The CDR3 coding sequence is TGTGCCAGCAGCGTCAGGGGGTATGAGACAGATACGCAGTATTTT. V is TRBV9 and J is TRBJ2-3; 7 bases agree with TRBD1. The trim removed 2 bases at V and 3 bases at J, leaving 6 bases unmatched. The CDR3 spans 15 residues. CDR1 and CDR2 from the germline V gene are SGDLS and YYNGEE.

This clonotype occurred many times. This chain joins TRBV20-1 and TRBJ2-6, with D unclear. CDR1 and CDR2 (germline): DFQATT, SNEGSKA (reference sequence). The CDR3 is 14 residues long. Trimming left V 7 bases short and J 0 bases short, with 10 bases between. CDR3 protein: CSVGRPSGANVLTF. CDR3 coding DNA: TGCAGTGTCGGACGGCCCTCTGGGGCCAACGTCCTGACTTTC.

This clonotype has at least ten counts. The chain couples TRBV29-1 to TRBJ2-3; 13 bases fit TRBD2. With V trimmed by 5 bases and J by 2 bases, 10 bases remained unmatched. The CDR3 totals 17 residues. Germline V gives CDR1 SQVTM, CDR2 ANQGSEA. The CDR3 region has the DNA TGCAGCGTTCTGGGCCGACTAGCGGGGGGCTTCACAGATACGCAGTATTTT. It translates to CSVLGRLAGGFTDTQYF.

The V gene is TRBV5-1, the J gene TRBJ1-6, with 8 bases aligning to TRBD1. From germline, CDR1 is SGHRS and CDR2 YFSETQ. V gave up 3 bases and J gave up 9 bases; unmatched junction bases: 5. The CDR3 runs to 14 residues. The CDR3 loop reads CASSSTGGPSPLHF. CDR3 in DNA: TGCGCCAGCAGCTCTACAGGGGGTCCTTCACCCCTCCACTTT.

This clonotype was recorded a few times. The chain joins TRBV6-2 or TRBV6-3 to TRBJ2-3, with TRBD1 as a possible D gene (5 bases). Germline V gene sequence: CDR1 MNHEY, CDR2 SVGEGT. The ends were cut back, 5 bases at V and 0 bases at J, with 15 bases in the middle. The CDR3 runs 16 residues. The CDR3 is CASSPHRQPSTDTQYF. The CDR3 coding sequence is TGTGCCAGCAGTCCTCACAGACAGCCTAGCACAGATACGCAGTATTTT.

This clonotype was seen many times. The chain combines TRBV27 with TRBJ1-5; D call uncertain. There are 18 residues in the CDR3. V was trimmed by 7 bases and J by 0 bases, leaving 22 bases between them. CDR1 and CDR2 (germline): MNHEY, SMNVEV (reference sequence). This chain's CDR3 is CASTPDGQRGYSNQPQHF. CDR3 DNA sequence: TGTGCCAGCACCCCCGACGGGCAACGGGGTTATAGCAATCAGCCCCAGCATTTT.

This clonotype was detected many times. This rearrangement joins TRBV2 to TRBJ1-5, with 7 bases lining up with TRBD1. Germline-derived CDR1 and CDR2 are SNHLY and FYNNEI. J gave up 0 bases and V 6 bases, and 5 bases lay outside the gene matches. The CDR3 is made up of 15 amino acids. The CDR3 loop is CASRTGTVSNQPQHF. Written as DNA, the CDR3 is TGTGCCAGCAGGACAGGGACCGTTAGCAATCAGCCCCAGCATTTT.

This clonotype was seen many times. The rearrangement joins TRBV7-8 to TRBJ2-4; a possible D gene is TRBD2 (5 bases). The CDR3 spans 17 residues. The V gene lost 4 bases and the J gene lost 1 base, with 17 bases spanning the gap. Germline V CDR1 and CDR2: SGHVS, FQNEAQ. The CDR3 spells CASSYYPSLSAKNIQYF. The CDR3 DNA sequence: TGTGCCAGCAGCTACTATCCTAGCCTCTCGGCCAAAAACATTCAGTACTTC.